The 15 T cell receptor beta chains listed next were all sequenced from one sample in a study of T cell repertoires in cytomegalovirus infection (dated 2019 in TCRdb). The treatment or condition label here, explained by the study, means: in vitro stimulation with specific CMV peptide epitopes to enrich CMV-specific T cells. No antigens are known for them. Sequencing instrument: Illumina HiSeq 1500. TCRdb redid the processing of the public reads, applying fastp at Q25 and MiXCR, and retained in-frame beta chains. Rows are combined by CDR3 protein, so each entry shows the most common genes and DNA. In this sample the table shows 450,000 to 550,000 distinct CDR3 sequences, roughly 46% of which occur a single time. Together, the top ten hold roughly two fifths of the sample. The source was cultured PBMCs, collected from culture after CMV antigen stimulation. All receptors come from a human donor in good health (CMV status not recorded). Some clones in this sample may be carry-over from other donors' samples.

The rearrangement uses TRBV6-2 or TRBV6-3 and TRBJ1-1, with 9 positions matching TRBD1. The V and J ends lost 6 bases and 6 bases, in that order; junction bases with no gene match: 5. The germline gives CDR1 MNHEY, CDR2 SVGEGT. CDR3 size: 13 residues. This chain's CDR3 is CASRRTGDPEAFF. CDR3 DNA: TGTGCCAGCAGGAGGACAGGGGATCCTGAAGCTTTCTTT.

This sequence joins TRBV6-5 and TRBJ1-2; unclear D gene. V was pared by 2 bases and J by 4 bases, with 8 bases between. The CDR3 is 13 residues long. The germline V gene has CDR1 MNHEY and CDR2 SVGAGI. CDR3 sequence reads: CASSYEGVYGYTF. In DNA form, the CDR3 reads TGTGCCAGCAGTTACGAGGGCGTCTATGGCTACACCTTC.

This chain connects TRBV2 to TRBJ1-1; D uncertain. Germline V gives CDR1 SNHLY, CDR2 FYNNEI. CDR3 length: 13 residues. V lost 10 bases to trimming and J lost 1 base, with 13 bases between them. Here the CDR3 DNA reads TGTGCCACCCCCCCTGGTAAGAACACTGAAGCTTTCTTT. Encoded protein: CATPPGKNTEAFF.

The gene calls are TRBV24-1 and TRBJ1-2, with 10 bases that match TRBD1. Germline values: CDR1 KGHDR, CDR2 SFDVKD. This CDR3 has 15 amino acids. The ends lost 3 bases at V and 6 bases at J; junction bases unmatched: 6. The CDR3 nucleotides read TGTGCCACCAGTGATGACGGGACAGGGGATAATGGCTACACCTTC. Protein: CATSDDGTGDNGYTF.

The count of this clonotype is one. This rearrangement joins TRBV27 to TRBJ2-7, with 8 bases that match TRBD2. The germline V gene encodes CDR1 MNHEY and CDR2 SMNVEV (reference sequence). The CDR3 is 16 residues long. The ends lost 2 bases at V and 6 bases at J; junction bases unmatched: 12. In DNA, the CDR3 is TGTGCCAGCAGTTTAATTAGGACTAGCCCTCCCGTCGAGCAGTACTTC. Protein sequence: CASSLIRTSPPVEQYF.

The sample holds a few counts of this clonotype. This chain uses TRBV7-6 with TRBJ2-2; maybe TRBD2 (5 bases). CDR1 is SGHVS and CDR2 is FNYEAQ in the germline V gene. The V gene lost 1 base and the J gene lost 2 bases, with 8 bases spanning the gap. The CDR3 is made up of 15 amino acids. CDR3 sequence reads: CASSLVPGNTGELFF. For the CDR3, the DNA is TGTGCCAGCAGCTTAGTCCCGGGAAACACCGGGGAGCTGTTTTTT.

On this clonotype itself: The germline gene is not matched at one end of the junction; a read error may be the cause. This rearrangement joins TRBV4-1 to TRBJ1-4; D possibly corresponds to TRBD1 (5 bases). CDR3 length: 16 residues. The V gene's germline CDR1 is MGHRA and CDR2 YSYEKL. CDR3 sequence (DNA): TGCGCCAGCAGCCAAGGAGAAGGGGCTTCCTATGAAAAACTGTTATTT. It translates to CASSQGEGASYEKLLF.

Here the CDR3 DNA reads TGTGCCAGCAGCGTGGACAGTCTGAATTCACCCCTCCACTTT. Protein product: CASSVDSLNSPLHF. The V gene is TRBV12-3 or TRBV12-4, the J gene TRBJ1-6; D perhaps matches TRBD1 (6 bases). This CDR3 has 14 amino acids. Trimming stripped 6 bases from V and 7 bases from J, with 13 bases between.

This clonotype is a singleton in its sample. The V and J genes are TRBV12-3 or TRBV12-4 and TRBJ1-2; no reliable D call. The CDR3 runs to 11 residues. Trimming took off 8 bases at V and 8 bases at J, with 12 bases between the two ends. CDR3 sequence reads: CASRSPEGYTF. The DNA for the CDR3 is TGTGCCAGCCGTTCCCCGGAGGGCTACACCTTC.

This clonotype was counted many times. The chain joins TRBV11-2 to TRBJ2-1; perhaps D is TRBD1 or TRBD2 (5 bases each). The V gene's germline CDR1 is SGHAT and CDR2 FQNNGV. The CDR3 contains 15 residues. Trimming removed 3 bases from V and 0 bases from J, with 9 bases in between. As DNA, the CDR3 is TGTGCCAGCAGCTTTGGGGGAAGCTCCTACAATGAGCAGTTCTTC. This gives the protein CASSFGGSSYNEQFF.

The gene calls are TRBV5-1 and TRBJ2-5; TRBD1 matches 7 bases. This CDR3 contains 13 residues. CDR1 is SGHRS and CDR2 is YFSETQ in the germline V gene. Trimming took 4 bases from V and 4 from J; bases not matched to a gene: 4. The CDR3 sequence is CASSPTGLETQYF. The CDR3 nucleotides are TGCGCCAGCAGCCCGACAGGGTTAGAGACCCAGTACTTC.

V is TRBV4-1 and J is TRBJ1-5; TRBD1 agrees at 7 bases. CDR1 and CDR2 from the germline V gene are MGHRA and YSYEKL. The CDR3 totals 16 residues. Trimming at V came to 0 bases and at J to 6 bases, leaving 8 bases not matched to a gene. The DNA of the CDR3 is TGCGCCAGCAGCCAAGATCTGACCCAGGGGGGTCAGCCCCAGCATTTT. Amino acids: CASSQDLTQGGQPQHF.

The V call is TRBV2, the J call TRBJ2-5, with D unresolved. This CDR3 spans 15 amino acids. The germline gives CDR1 SNHLY, CDR2 FYNNEI. Trimming took off 5 bases at V and 5 bases at J, with 18 bases between the two ends. This chain's CDR3 is CASSKLPQASETQYF. Written as DNA, the CDR3 is TGTGCCAGCAGTAAACTGCCTCAGGCGAGCGAGACCCAGTACTTC.

There are a few counts of this clonotype. The rearrangement uses TRBV6-1 and TRBJ2-1; 10 bases match TRBD1. Germline trimming cut 1 base from V and 6 bases from J; bases unmatched to any gene: 3. The CDR3 contains 15 residues. Germline CDR1 MNHNS, CDR2 SASEGT. The CDR3 region is CASSEDDRGLNEQFF. CDR3 nucleotides: TGTGCCAGCAGTGAAGACGACAGGGGGCTCAATGAGCAGTTCTTC.

CDR3 amino acids: CASSFEAFGAGELFF. In nucleotides, the CDR3 is TGTGCCAGCAGTTTCGAGGCGTTTGGCGCCGGGGAGCTGTTTTTT. The chain carries TRBV6-1 and TRBJ2-2, with D uncertain. The V gene lost 5 bases and the J gene lost 6 bases, with 16 bases spanning the gap. This CDR3 region has 15 residues. Germline V gene lookup returns CDR1 MNHNS and CDR2 SASEGT.